The 32 T cell receptor beta chains below all came from one sample that was sequenced in a study of blood T cell repertoires in COVID-19. TCRdb's copy holds only in-frame clones and misses some; the assay was immunoSEQ multiplex PCR. The sample has fewer than 85,000 clones, approximately 85% seen once. Material: peripheral blood. The source of these receptors is an elderly man with acute or convalescent COVID-19.

V usage is TRBV5-4 and J usage is TRBJ2-7; 10 bases are shared with TRBD1. Losses at the gene ends were 5 bases for V and 3 bases for J; bases not matched to a gene: 2. The CDR3 is 13 residues long. Germline V CDR1 and CDR2: SGHNT, YYREEE (reference sequence). The CDR3 DNA sequence: TGTGCCAGCAGTGGACAGGGGGGCTACGAGCAGTACTTC. Translation gives CASSGQGGYEQYF.

A word on this clone: The sample contains more than one DNA sequence encoding this CDR3. The chain has TRBV6-5 and TRBJ2-5, with D tentatively TRBD2 (7 bases). Germline V gives CDR1 MNHEY, CDR2 SVGAGI. V dropped 0 bases and J dropped 1 base, with 12 bases sitting between them. The CDR3 totals 16 residues. The CDR3 reads CASSYSAGASQETQYF. For the CDR3, the DNA is TGTGCCAGCAGTTACTCGGCGGGGGCGAGCCAAGAGACCCAGTACTTC.

The sample holds one count of this clone. The genes are TRBV30 and TRBJ2-1; 10 bases agree with TRBD2. The CDR3 sequence is 11 residues long. Germline V CDR1 and CDR2: GTSNPN, SVGIG (reference sequence). The J segment lost 14 bases and the V segment lost 0 bases, leaving 1 base of the junction unmatched. The CDR3 region is CAWSVSGGKFF. The CDR3 DNA follows: TGTGCCTGGAGTGTTAGCGGGGGGAAGTTCTTC.

The chain links TRBV7-9 to TRBJ2-7; 10 bases are shared with TRBD1. Germline values: CDR1 SEHNR, CDR2 FQNEAQ (reference sequence). CDR3 length: 16 residues. Trimming removed 0 bases from V and 4 bases from J; junction bases left unmatched: 6. CDR3 sequence (DNA): TGTGCCAGCAGCTTAGCGGCGGGGGGACAGGGGTACGAGCAGTACTTC. It specifies CASSLAAGGQGYEQYF.

The chain uses TRBV11-2 and TRBJ2-1, with no clear D. This CDR3 contains 13 residues. The germline gives CDR1 SGHAT, CDR2 FQNNGV. The ends were cut back, 0 bases at V and 5 bases at J, with 5 bases in the middle. Here the CDR3 reads CASSLDRNNEQFF. The CDR3 DNA is TGTGCCAGCAGCTTAGACAGGAACAATGAGCAGTTCTTC.

The rearrangement links TRBV10-3 to TRBJ1-6, with TRBD1 matching over 9 bases. After removal of 0 bases from V and 7 bases from J, the junction contained 10 bases not matched to a gene. From germline, CDR1 is ENHRY and CDR2 SYGVKD. There are 18 residues in the CDR3. CDR3 sequence (DNA): TGTGCCATCAGTGAGTCGAGACCGGGACAGGGTGGGAATTCACCCCTCCACTTT. This sequence encodes CAISESRPGQGGNSPLHF.

The CDR3 coding sequence is TGTGCCAGCAGCCTAGGGACTAGCGGGGGGGCCGTCAATGAGCAGTTCTTC. Amino acids: CASSLGTSGGAVNEQFF. The chain recombines TRBV9 with TRBJ2-1; 16 bases are shared with TRBD2. Trimming cost V 4 bases and J 6 bases; bases outside gene matches: 7. CDR1 and CDR2 (germline): SGDLS, YYNGEE. CDR3 length: 17 residues.

The genes are TRBV5-6 and TRBJ2-2, with TRBD1 identical over 7 bases. V lost 6 bases, J lost 2 bases, and 10 bases stayed unmatched. The germline gives CDR1 SGHDT, CDR2 YYEEEE. CDR3 length: 16 amino acids. CDR3 protein: CASTRGTAFNTGELFF. The CDR3 nucleotides are TGTGCCAGCACCCGAGGGACAGCCTTTAACACCGGGGAGCTGTTTTTT.

This chain joins TRBV7-8 and TRBJ2-7; TRBD2 matches at 7 bases. Per germline, CDR1 SGHVS and CDR2 FQNEAQ. CDR3 length: 17 amino acids. Unmatched junction bases numbered 14, after V lost 3 bases and J lost 3 bases. The chain's CDR3 is CASSFTPTLADLYEQYF. In nucleotides, the CDR3 is TGTGCCAGCAGCTTCACACCCACCCTAGCGGACCTCTACGAGCAGTACTTC.

This chain links TRBV6-6 with TRBJ2-2; 13 bases are shared with TRBD2. Germline V gene data show CDR1 as MNHNY and CDR2 as SVGAGI (reference sequence). The length of the CDR3 is 15 residues. With 5 bases clipped from V and 5 bases from J, the junction kept 2 bases outside the gene matches. The CDR3 coding sequence is TGTGCCAGCAGTGGGACTAGCGGGATGACCGGGGAGCTGTTTTTT. This gives the protein CASSGTSGMTGELFF.

The chain recombines TRBV11-3 with TRBJ2-5; D is possibly TRBD2 (6 bases). Trimming stripped 0 bases from V and 4 bases from J, with 6 bases between. CDR3 size: 13 residues. The V gene's germline CDR1 is SGHNT and CDR2 YENEEA. CDR3 sequence: CASSLEGGETQYF. The CDR3 nucleotides read TGTGCCAGCAGCTTAGAGGGGGGAGAGACCCAGTACTTC.

The CDR3 sequence: CASSRNRHPGYTF. The CDR3 DNA reads as TGTGCCAGCAGCCGGAACCGACATCCGGGCTACACCTTC. The chain is built from TRBV6-5 and TRBJ1-2; D is ambiguous. Germline CDR1 is MNHEY and CDR2 is SVGAGI. CDR3 length equals 13 residues. Trimming stripped 6 bases from V and 8 bases from J, with 16 bases between.

The rearrangement links TRBV7-2 to TRBJ2-5; D ambiguous. Germline CDR1 is SGHTA and CDR2 is FQGNSA. The CDR3 loop spans 14 amino acids. The V end lost 1 base, the J end lost 5 bases, and 11 bases lay between the germline ends. The DNA of the CDR3 is TGTGCCAGCAGCTTAGATCCCAGAGGTGAGACCCAGTACTTC. Translating it yields CASSLDPRGETQYF.

The gene calls are TRBV4-1 and TRBJ1-2; perhaps TRBD1 as D (5 bases). V was shortened by 5 bases and J by 1 base, with 26 bases between the two germline ends. Germline values: CDR1 MGHRA, CDR2 YSYEKL. The CDR3 sequence is 19 residues long. CDR3 coding DNA: TGCGCCAGCAGCTCACATCAGGGAAGGATTAGCAGGGATAACTATGGCTACACCTTC. Protein sequence: CASSSHQGRISRDNYGYTF.

The rearrangement links TRBV2 to TRBJ1-4; 8 bases are a match to TRBD1. This CDR3 spans 15 amino acids. Germline CDR1 reads SNHLY; CDR2 reads FYNNEI. Losses at the gene ends were 6 bases for V and 0 bases for J; bases not matched to a gene: 3. The CDR3 DNA sequence: TGTGCCAGCAGACTACAGGGGGCAACTAATGAAAAACTGTTTTTT. Translated: CASRLQGATNEKLFF.

This clone showed up just once. This chain uses TRBV11-2 with TRBJ1-4, with D maybe TRBD1 (5 bases). The CDR3 has 13 amino acids. The V end was cut by 3 bases, the J end by 5 bases, with 7 bases between. Per germline, CDR1 SGHAT and CDR2 FQNNGV. The CDR3 DNA reads TGTGCCAGCAGCTTGACAGTAAATGAAAAACTGTTTTTT. Translated, it gives CASSLTVNEKLFF.

The chain carries TRBV27 and TRBJ2-5, with 8 bases lining up with TRBD2. With 8 bases clipped from V and 2 bases from J, the junction kept 13 bases outside the gene matches. The CDR3 consists of 16 residues. Looked up from germline, CDR1 is MNHEY and CDR2 is SMNVEV (reference sequence). CDR3 coding DNA: TGTGCCAGCTCATCGAAGCGGGGGACTCATCAAGAGACCCAGTACTTC. Its protein product is CASSSKRGTHQETQYF.

The CDR3 bases are TGTGCCAGCAGCCAAGATTTGGGACTAGCGGCCTACGAGCAGTACTTC. Translating gives CASSQDLGLAAYEQYF. This sequence joins TRBV3-1 (or the pseudogene TRBV3-2) and TRBJ2-7; 11 positions match TRBD2. Germline V gives CDR1 LGHDT, CDR2 YNNKEL (reference sequence). CDR3 length equals 16 residues. Germline trimming cut 0 bases from V and 2 bases from J; bases unmatched to any gene: 3.

The V and J genes are TRBV7-8 and TRBJ2-5, with 16 nucleotides matching TRBD2. Germline V CDR1 and CDR2: SGHVS, FQNEAQ. V shed 4 bases and J 4 bases; nucleotides not matched to a gene: 9. This CDR3 spans 18 amino acids. The CDR3 protein is CASSSGLAGGPRRETQYF. In DNA, the CDR3 is TGTGCCAGCAGCTCGGGACTAGCGGGGGGGCCCCGGAGAGAGACCCAGTACTTC.

This rearrangement joins TRBV18 to TRBJ1-5; TRBD1 agrees at 7 bases. Unmatched junction bases numbered 2, after V lost 3 bases and J lost 3 bases. The CDR3 loop spans 14 amino acids. Germline assignment: CDR1 KGHSH and CDR2 LQKENI. The CDR3 protein is CASSPGQANQPQHF. The CDR3, as DNA: TGTGCCAGCTCACCTGGACAGGCCAATCAGCCCCAGCATTTT. Filled out from reference TRBV18 and TRBJ1-5, the complete variable domain reads NAGVMQNPRHLVRRRGQEARLRCSPMKGHSHVYWYRQLPEEGLKFMVYLQKENIIDESGMPKERFSAEFPKEGPSILRIQQVVRGDSAAYFCASSPGQANQPQHFGDGTRLSIL.

The V call is TRBV6-5, the J call TRBJ2-5, with D possibly matching TRBD1 (6 bases). Trimming took off 7 bases at V and 3 bases at J, with 18 bases between the two ends. The CDR3 covers 15 residues. Germline assignment: CDR1 MNHEY and CDR2 SVGAGI. The CDR3: CASMPTGLKEETQYF. The CDR3 DNA sequence: TGTGCCAGCATGCCCACAGGGCTCAAGGAAGAGACCCAGTACTTC.

V usage is TRBV10-3 and J usage is TRBJ2-5, with 11 bases aligning to TRBD1. This CDR3 is 14 amino acids long. Looked up from germline, CDR1 is ENHRY and CDR2 is SYGVKD. Losses at the gene ends were 6 bases for V and 4 bases for J; bases not matched to a gene: 4. CDR3 DNA: TGTGCCATCAGGGACAGGGGGCCGTCAGAGACCCAGTACTTC. Amino acids: CAIRDRGPSETQYF.

The rearrangement joins TRBV3-1 (or the pseudogene TRBV3-2) to TRBJ1-4, with D tentatively TRBD1 (6 bases). Trimming stripped 7 bases from V and 5 bases from J, with 14 bases between. The germline V gene encodes CDR1 LGHDT and CDR2 YNNKEL (reference sequence). The length of the CDR3 is 14 residues. The CDR3 protein is CASTVQGANEKLFF. For the CDR3, the DNA is TGTGCCAGCACCGTACAGGGCGCGAATGAAAAACTGTTTTTT.

The chain couples TRBV27 to TRBJ2-4, with 11 positions matching TRBD2. CDR3 length: 15 amino acids. The J segment lost 5 bases and the V segment lost 0 bases, leaving 0 bases of the junction unmatched. CDR1 and CDR2 from the germline V gene are MNHEY and SMNVEV (reference sequence). The CDR3 region has the DNA TGTGCCAGCAGTTTATCTAGCGGGAGGGAAAACATTCAGTACTTC. This gives the protein CASSLSSGRENIQYF.

CDR3 protein: CAWAGTSITDTQYF. DNA of the CDR3: TGTGCCTGGGCCGGGACTAGCATCACAGATACGCAGTATTTT. The rearrangement links TRBV30 to TRBJ2-3; 9 nucleotides align to TRBD2. Germline CDR1 is GTSNPN and CDR2 is SVGIG (reference sequence). The CDR3 sequence is 14 residues long. Trimming removed 5 bases from V and 2 bases from J; junction bases left unmatched: 5.

V and J are TRBV19 and TRBJ2-1; 7 bases align to TRBD1. Germline assignment: CDR1 LNHDA and CDR2 SQIVND (reference sequence). CDR3 size: 14 residues. Germline trimming cut 6 bases from V and 4 bases from J; bases unmatched to any gene: 6. The CDR3 DNA follows: TGTGCCAGTAGCCCGACAGGGCTGTACAATGAGCAGTTCTTC. It translates to CASSPTGLYNEQFF.

The V gene is TRBV5-4, the J gene TRBJ1-4, with TRBD1 identical over 7 bases. CDR1 is SGHNT, CDR2 YYREEE, per germline (reference sequence). The CDR3 covers 15 residues. V shed 2 bases and J 8 bases; nucleotides not matched to a gene: 9. CDR3 region: CASSFQGVSLEKLFF. The CDR3 DNA is TGTGCCAGCAGCTTCCAGGGGGTGTCTTTGGAAAAACTGTTTTTT. The whole variable domain, filled in from reference TRBV5-4 and TRBJ1-4, reads ETGVTQSPTHLIKTRGQQVTLRCSSQSGHNTVSWYQQALGQGPQFIFQYYREEENGRGNFPPRFSGLQFPNYSSELNVNALELDDSALYLCASSFQGVSLEKLFFGSGTQLSVL.

V gene TRBV5-1 combines with J gene TRBJ2-3, with TRBD1 identical over 10 bases. J lost 0 bases, V lost 0 bases, and 7 bases had no gene match. Germline values: CDR1 SGHRS, CDR2 YFSETQ. This CDR3 region has 18 residues. The CDR3 coding sequence is TGCGCCAGCAGCTTGGTGGGACAGGGGTTATCAAGCACAGATACGCAGTATTTT. This sequence encodes CASSLVGQGLSSTDTQYF.

V is TRBV7-9 and J is TRBJ1-4; D remains unclear. V was pared by 5 bases and J by 7 bases, with 14 bases between. CDR1 SEHNR and CDR2 FQNEAQ come from the germline V gene (reference sequence). This CDR3 is built from 14 residues. The CDR3 nucleotides are TGTGCCAGCAGCACGACCTCTTCGGGTGAAAAACTGTTTTTT. Translating it yields CASSTTSSGEKLFF.

This rearrangement joins TRBV6-2 or TRBV6-3 to TRBJ2-7, with 7 positions matching TRBD1. V dropped 0 bases and J dropped 7; count of bases not matched to a gene: 9. The CDR3 totals 15 residues. In germline, CDR1 is MNHEY, CDR2 SVGEGT. The CDR3 region is CASSYSRTGGREQYF. The CDR3 bases are TGTGCCAGCAGTTACTCTCGGACAGGAGGAAGGGAGCAGTACTTC.

This chain joins TRBV10-1 and TRBJ1-6; D is uncertain. V was pared by 3 bases and J by 3 bases, with 12 bases between. Germline V CDR1 and CDR2: WNHNN, SYGVQD (reference sequence). The length of the CDR3 is 16 residues. CDR3 coding DNA: TGCGCCAGCAGTGAATGTCCGGGTATCTATAATTCACCCCTCCACTTT. It yields the protein CASSECPGIYNSPLHF.

V and J are TRBV19 and TRBJ1-2, with 8 nucleotides matching TRBD1. V lost 2 bases and J lost 3; bases outside the gene matches: 5. The CDR3 is 15 residues long. The germline gives CDR1 LNHDA, CDR2 SQIVND (reference sequence). The CDR3 spells CASSIQGANDYGYTF. CDR3 DNA: TGTGCCAGTAGTATACAGGGGGCTAACGACTATGGCTACACCTTC.